These T cell receptor beta chains were read from a single sample in a study of CD8+ T cells in alopecia areata. Profiling relied on immunoSEQ multiplex PCR, and the TCRdb table lists in-frame clones only, not all of them. The table shows under 200,000 clones, with less than 70% occurring only once. Sample: CD4+ T cells sorted from blood, taken at week 24, from a patient treated with tofacitinib. The origin of the receptors is a human donor with alopecia areata. The CDR3 runs from the conserved cysteine through the conserved F or W. The D gene is left open where the match is weak. For some rows the clone size is stated as once, few or many, or as a class when expanded; others skip it.

few	17	TRBJ2-7	TRBD2	TRBV4-2	CASSQARAGTRLYEQYF	TGTGCCAGCAGCCAAGCCCGGGCCGGGACTAGACTCTACGAGCAGTACTTC
-	15	TRBJ1-1	-	TRBV7-9	CASSPRRSANTEAFF	TGTGCCAGCAGCCCGAGACGGAGTGCGAACACTGAAGCTTTCTTT
-	15	TRBJ1-1	-	TRBV2	CASSEWIAGEEEAFF	TGTGCCAGCAGTGAATGGATAGCGGGGGAGGAGGAAGCTTTCTTT
-	15	TRBJ1-5	-	TRBV2	CASKMFMDSNQPQHF	TGTGCCAGCAAAATGTTCATGGATAGCAATCAGCCCCAGCATTTT
-	10	TRBJ1-2	-	TRBV20-1	CSIHGTGYTF	TGCAGCATACATGGGACAGGCTACACCTTC
-	12	TRBJ1-1	-	TRBV5-4	CASSLWSSEAFF	TGTGCCAGCAGCTTGTGGTCCAGTGAAGCTTTCTTT
-	13	TRBJ2-7	-	TRBV5-1	CASSSSVGYEQYF	TGCGCCAGCAGCTCGTCCGTAGGTTACGAGCAGTACTTC
few	10	TRBJ2-5	-	TRBV2	CASRQETQYF	TGTGCCAGCAGACAAGAGACCCAGTACTTC
once	13	TRBJ1-5	-	TRBV7-9	CASREGDGQPQHF	TGTGCCAGCAGAGAGGGGGACGGTCAGCCCCAGCATTTT
-	15	TRBJ2-7	-	TRBV15	CATSRVNGASYEQYF	TGTGCCACCAGCAGAGTGAATGGAGCCTCCTACGAGCAGTACTTC
-	13	TRBJ1-1	-	TRBV29-1	CSVEGYANTEAFF	TGCAGCGTTGAGGGATACGCGAACACTGAAGCTTTCTTT
-	14	TRBJ2-4	-	TRBV7-2	CASSLVGAKNIQYF	TGTGCCAGCAGCTTAGTCGGGGCCAAAAACATTCAGTACTTC
few	16	TRBJ2-5	TRBD2	TRBV11-2	CASSLDRLAGVETQYF	TGTGCCAGCAGCTTAGATCGACTAGCGGGGGTGGAGACCCAGTACTTC
-	13	TRBJ1-4	-	TRBV7-2	CASSAGPTYELFF	TGTGCCAGCAGCGCCGGGCCAACTTACGAACTGTTTTTT
-	13	TRBJ1-1	-	TRBV6-6	CASSYSEGFQAFF	TGTGCCAGCAGTTACTCTGAAGGTTTCCAAGCTTTCTTT
-	12	TRBJ2-5	-	TRBV29-1	CSVDNFQETQYF	TGCAGCGTGGACAATTTCCAAGAGACCCAGTACTTC
once	16	TRBJ2-2	TRBD1	TRBV6-5	CASSYLGQGATGELFF	TGTGCCAGCAGTTACCTCGGACAGGGAGCAACCGGGGAGCTGTTTTTT
-	14	TRBJ2-2	-	TRBV7-9	CASSPTGNTGELFF	TGTGCCAGCAGTCCAACAGGGAACACCGGGGAGCTGTTTTTT
-	13	TRBJ1-2	TRBD1	TRBV27	CASSLQGANSYTF	TGTGCCAGCAGTTTACAGGGGGCAAATAGCTACACCTTC
-	12	TRBJ2-7	-	TRBV29-1	CSVSSSGYEQYF	TGCAGCGTTAGTTCGTCGGGCTACGAGCAGTACTTC
-	14	TRBJ2-7	-	TRBV11-2	CASSLVGGSYEQYF	TGTGCCAGCAGCTTAGTGGGTGGCTCCTACGAGCAGTACTTC
-	13	TRBJ2-6	-	TRBV6-1	CASDSSGANVLTF	TGTGCCAGCGACAGCTCTGGGGCCAACGTCCTGACTTTC
-	13	TRBJ1-6	-	TRBV5-1	CASSLSESSPLHF	TGCGCCAGCAGCCTGTCAGAGAGTTCACCCCTCCACTTT
many	13	TRBJ2-3	-	TRBV7-9	CASSSRGPDTQYF	TGTGCCAGCAGTTCGAGGGGTCCAGATACGCAGTATTTT
once	15	TRBJ2-2	TRBD1	TRBV7-2	CASSRDRVNTGELFF	TGTGCCAGCAGCAGGGACAGGGTGAACACCGGGGAGCTGTTTTTT
-	14	TRBJ2-1	TRBD2	TRBV11-2	CASRRGGVEVKQFF	TGTGCCAGCAGACGCGGGGGGGTAGAGGTCAAGCAGTTCTTC
few	15	TRBJ1-6	-	TRBV6-1	CASSLLGASGSPLHF	TGTGCCAGCAGTCTCCTCGGCGCTAGCGGCTCACCCCTCCACTTT
-	14	TRBJ2-7	-	TRBV7-9	CASSPNDRLYEQYF	TGTGCCAGCAGCCCTAACGACAGACTCTACGAGCAGTACTTC
few	15	TRBJ1-2	-	TRBV19	CASSTTATSNYGYTF	TGTGCCAGTAGTACGACAGCAACCTCTAACTATGGCTACACCTTC